These 5 T cell receptor beta chains originate from one sample sequenced in a study of blood T cell repertoires in COVID-19 (dated by TCRdb to the early 2020s). The library was generated by the immunoSEQ multiplex PCR assay. Held by TCRdb, this immuneACCESS table contains in-frame sequences only and omits some clones. Under half of the omission traces to an unresolved V gene where checked; the cause of the rest is unknown. This sample comprises around 310,000 clones, 89% of them detected only once. Around a tenth of the sample is in the top ten clones. The sample taken for sequencing was PBMCs or T cells enriched from blood (not recorded which). The receptors stem from a woman in her 40s who had recovered from COVID-19.

The sample holds one count of this clone. The chain uses TRBV15 and TRBJ2-1; 11 bases map to TRBD1. CDR1 is LNHNV, CDR2 YYDKDF, per germline (reference sequence). With V trimmed by 5 bases and J by 7 bases, 4 bases remained unmatched. The CDR3 extends over 14 amino acids. The CDR3 nucleotides are TGTGCCACCAGCGGAGGGACAGGGGGTAATGAGCAGTTCTTC. Translated: CATSGGTGGNEQFF.

The CDR3: CASSQGGLAGEYETQYF. In DNA form, the CDR3 reads TGCGCCAGCAGCCAGGGAGGGCTAGCGGGAGAGTACGAGACCCAGTACTTC. The chain is built from TRBV4-1 and TRBJ2-5; 10 bases match TRBD2. Germline trimming cut 3 bases from V and 5 bases from J; bases unmatched to any gene: 12. CDR3 length: 17 residues. Germline loops: CDR1 MGHRA, CDR2 YSYEKL.

V is TRBV7-9 and J is TRBJ2-2; possible D gene TRBD2, 7 bases. The CDR3 length is 18 residues. In germline, CDR1 is SEHNR, CDR2 FQNEAQ (reference sequence). The V and J ends lost 5 bases and 3 bases respectively, with 22 bases between them. CDR3 residues: CASSGPWGGTFDTGELFF. The CDR3 region has the DNA TGTGCCAGCAGCGGCCCGTGGGGGGGCACGTTTGACACCGGGGAGCTGTTTTTT.

The gene calls are TRBV28 and TRBJ1-1; TRBD1 matches at 7 bases. CDR3 size: 15 residues. Germline CDR1 reads MDHEN; CDR2 reads SYDVKM. The V segment lost 4 bases and the J segment 5 bases; nucleotides outside the gene matches: 10. CDR3 nucleotides: TGTGCCAGCAGTTCCTGGGCCAGGGGGAGGACTGAAGCTTTCTTT. Translated: CASSSWARGRTEAFF. Filled out from reference TRBV28 and TRBJ1-1, the complete variable domain reads DVKVTQSSRYLVKRTGEKVFLECVQDMDHENMFWYRQDPGLGLRLIYFSYDVKMKEKGDIPEGYSVSREKKERFSLILESASTNQTSMYLCASSSWARGRTEAFFGQGTRLTVV.

CDR3 amino acids: CASSLDGYNEQFF. The CDR3 nucleotides read TGTGCCAGCAGTTTAGACGGTTACAATGAGCAGTTCTTC. The chain combines TRBV12-3 or TRBV12-4 with TRBJ2-1; no reliable D call. The CDR3 length is 13 residues. Trimming pared 1 base from V and 4 bases from J, leaving 5 bases between.